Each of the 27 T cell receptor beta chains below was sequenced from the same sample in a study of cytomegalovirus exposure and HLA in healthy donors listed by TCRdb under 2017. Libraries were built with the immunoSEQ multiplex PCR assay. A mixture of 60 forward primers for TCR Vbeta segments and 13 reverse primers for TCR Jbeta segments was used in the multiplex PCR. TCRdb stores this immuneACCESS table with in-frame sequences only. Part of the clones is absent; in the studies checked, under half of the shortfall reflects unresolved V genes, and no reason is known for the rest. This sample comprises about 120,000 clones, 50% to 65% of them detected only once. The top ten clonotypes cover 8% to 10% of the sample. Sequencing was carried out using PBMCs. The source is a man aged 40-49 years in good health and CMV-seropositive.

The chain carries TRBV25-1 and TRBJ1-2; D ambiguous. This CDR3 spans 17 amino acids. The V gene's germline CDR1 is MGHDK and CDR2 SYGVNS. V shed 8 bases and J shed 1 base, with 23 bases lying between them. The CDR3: CASGPGPLGLFNYGYTF. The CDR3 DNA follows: TGTGCCAGCGGTCCAGGACCTCTAGGACTTTTTAACTATGGCTACACCTTC.

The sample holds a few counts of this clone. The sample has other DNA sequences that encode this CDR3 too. CDR3 nucleotide sequence: TGTGCCAGCAGTTACGGGGGGTTAGGCTCCTACGAGCAGTACTTC. This codes for CASSYGGLGSYEQYF. The chain couples TRBV6-5 to TRBJ2-7, with a tentative D call TRBD2 (6 bases). The CDR3 runs 15 residues. Germline CDR1 MNHEY, CDR2 SVGAGI. Trimming took off 2 bases at V and 0 bases at J, with 11 bases between the two ends.

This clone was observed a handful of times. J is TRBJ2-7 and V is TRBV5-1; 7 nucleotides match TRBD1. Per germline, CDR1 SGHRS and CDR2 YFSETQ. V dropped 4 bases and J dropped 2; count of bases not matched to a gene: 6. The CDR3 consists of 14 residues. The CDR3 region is CASSLTGNPYEQYF. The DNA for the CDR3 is TGCGCCAGCAGCCTGACAGGGAACCCCTACGAGCAGTACTTC.

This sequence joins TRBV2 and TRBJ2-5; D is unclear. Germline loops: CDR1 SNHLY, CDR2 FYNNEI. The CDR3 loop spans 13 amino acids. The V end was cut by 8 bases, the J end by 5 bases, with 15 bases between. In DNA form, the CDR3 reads TGTGCCAGCGCCGTCTACCACGGGGAGACCCAGTACTTC. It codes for CASAVYHGETQYF.

The CDR3 here is CASSYGGGAYEQYF. The CDR3 DNA follows: TGTGCCAGCAGTTACGGTGGGGGGGCCTACGAGCAGTACTTC. The gene calls are TRBV6-5 and TRBJ2-7; 7 bases agree with TRBD2. Per the germline V gene, CDR1 is MNHEY and CDR2 is SVGAGI. Trimming at V came to 2 bases and at J to 2 bases, leaving 3 bases not matched to a gene. The CDR3 runs to 14 residues.

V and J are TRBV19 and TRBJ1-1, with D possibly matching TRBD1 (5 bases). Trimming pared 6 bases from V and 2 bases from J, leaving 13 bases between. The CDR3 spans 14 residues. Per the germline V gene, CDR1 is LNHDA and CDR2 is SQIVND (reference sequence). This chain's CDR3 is CASRAGPRNTEAFF. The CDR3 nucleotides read TGTGCCAGTAGGGCGGGACCGAGAAACACTGAAGCTTTCTTT.

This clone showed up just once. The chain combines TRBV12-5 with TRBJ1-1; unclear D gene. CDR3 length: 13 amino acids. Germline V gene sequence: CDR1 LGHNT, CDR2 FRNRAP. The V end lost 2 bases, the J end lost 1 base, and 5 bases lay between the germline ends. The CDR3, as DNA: TGTGCTAGTGGTTTGCCGGGGAACACTGAAGCTTTCTTT. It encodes CASGLPGNTEAFF.

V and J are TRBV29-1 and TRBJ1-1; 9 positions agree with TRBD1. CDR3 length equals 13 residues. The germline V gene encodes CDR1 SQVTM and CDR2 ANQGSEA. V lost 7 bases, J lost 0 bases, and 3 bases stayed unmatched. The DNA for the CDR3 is TGCAGCGGACAGGGGGGGATGAACACTGAAGCTTTCTTT. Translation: CSGQGGMNTEAFF.

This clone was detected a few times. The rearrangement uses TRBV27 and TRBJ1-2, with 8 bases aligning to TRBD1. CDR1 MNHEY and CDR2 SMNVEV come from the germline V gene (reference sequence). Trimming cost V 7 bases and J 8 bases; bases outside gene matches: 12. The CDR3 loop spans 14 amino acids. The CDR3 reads CASKPTGASGGYTF. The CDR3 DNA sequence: TGTGCCAGCAAACCGACAGGGGCCTCGGGGGGCTACACCTTC.

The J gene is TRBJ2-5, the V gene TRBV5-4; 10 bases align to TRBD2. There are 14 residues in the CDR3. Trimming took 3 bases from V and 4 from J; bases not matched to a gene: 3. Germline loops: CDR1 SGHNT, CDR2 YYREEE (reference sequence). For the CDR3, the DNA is TGTGCCAGCAGCTCGAGACTAGCGGGAGAGACCCAGTACTTC. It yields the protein CASSSRLAGETQYF.

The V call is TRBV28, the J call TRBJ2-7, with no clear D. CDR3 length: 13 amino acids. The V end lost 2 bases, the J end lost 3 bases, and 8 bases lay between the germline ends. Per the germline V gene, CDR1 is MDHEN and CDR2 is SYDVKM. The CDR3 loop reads CASSLSSVYEQYF. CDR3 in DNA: TGTGCCAGCAGTTTAAGCAGCGTCTACGAGCAGTACTTC.

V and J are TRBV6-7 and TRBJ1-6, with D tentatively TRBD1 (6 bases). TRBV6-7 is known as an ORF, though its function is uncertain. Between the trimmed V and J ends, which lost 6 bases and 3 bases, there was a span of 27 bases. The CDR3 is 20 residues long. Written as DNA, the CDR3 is TGTGCCAGCAGGCCTCTAACAGGGTTAGGGGTGATTGGCTATAATTCACCCCTCCACTTT. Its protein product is CASRPLTGLGVIGYNSPLHF.

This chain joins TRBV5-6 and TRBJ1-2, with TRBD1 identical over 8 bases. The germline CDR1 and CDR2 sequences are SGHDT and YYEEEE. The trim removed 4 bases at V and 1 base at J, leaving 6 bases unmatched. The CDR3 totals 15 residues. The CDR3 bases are TGTGCCAGCAGCCGGGACAGGAGGCTTAACTATGGCTACACCTTC. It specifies CASSRDRRLNYGYTF. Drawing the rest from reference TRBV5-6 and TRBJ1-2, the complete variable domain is DAGVTQSPTHLIKTRGQQVTLRCSPKSGHDTVSWYQQALGQGPQFIFQYYEEEERQRGNFPDRFSGHQFPNYSSELNVNALLLGDSALYLCASSRDRRLNYGYTFGSGTRLTVV.

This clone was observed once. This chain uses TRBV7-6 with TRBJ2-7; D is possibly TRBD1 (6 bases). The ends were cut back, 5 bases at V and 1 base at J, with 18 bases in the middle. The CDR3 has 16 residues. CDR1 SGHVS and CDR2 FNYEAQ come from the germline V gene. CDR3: CASSVQLGQPSYEQYF. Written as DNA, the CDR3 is TGTGCCAGCAGCGTCCAGCTTGGACAGCCTTCCTACGAGCAGTACTTC.

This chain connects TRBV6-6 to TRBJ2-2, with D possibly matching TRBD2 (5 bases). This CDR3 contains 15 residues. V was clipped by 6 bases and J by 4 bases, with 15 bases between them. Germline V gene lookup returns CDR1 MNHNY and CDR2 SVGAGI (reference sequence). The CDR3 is CASSRPGILTGELFF. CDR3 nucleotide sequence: TGTGCCAGCAGCCGCCCGGGAATCCTCACCGGGGAGCTGTTTTTT.

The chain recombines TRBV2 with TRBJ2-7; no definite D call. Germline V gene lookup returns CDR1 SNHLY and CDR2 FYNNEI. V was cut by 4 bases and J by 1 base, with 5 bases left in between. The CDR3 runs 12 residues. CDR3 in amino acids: CASSGDSYEQYF. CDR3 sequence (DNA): TGTGCCAGCAGTGGAGATTCCTACGAGCAGTACTTC.

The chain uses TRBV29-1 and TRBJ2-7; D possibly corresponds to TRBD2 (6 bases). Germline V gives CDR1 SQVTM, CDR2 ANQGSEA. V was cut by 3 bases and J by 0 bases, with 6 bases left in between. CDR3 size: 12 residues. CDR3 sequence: CSVERDSYEQYF. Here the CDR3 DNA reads TGCAGCGTTGAGCGGGACTCCTACGAGCAGTACTTC.

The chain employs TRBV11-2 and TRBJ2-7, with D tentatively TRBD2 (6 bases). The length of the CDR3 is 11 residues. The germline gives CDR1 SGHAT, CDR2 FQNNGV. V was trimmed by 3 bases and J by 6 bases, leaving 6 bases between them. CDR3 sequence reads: CASSFSGEQYF. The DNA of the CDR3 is TGTGCCAGCAGCTTTAGCGGCGAGCAGTACTTC.

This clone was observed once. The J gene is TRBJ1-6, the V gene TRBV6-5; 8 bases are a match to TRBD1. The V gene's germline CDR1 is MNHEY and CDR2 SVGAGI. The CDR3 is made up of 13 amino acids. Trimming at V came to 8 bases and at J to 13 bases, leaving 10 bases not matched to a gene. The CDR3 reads CASGRWTGYPLHF. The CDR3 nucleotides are TGTGCCAGCGGACGATGGACAGGGTACCCCCTCCACTTT.

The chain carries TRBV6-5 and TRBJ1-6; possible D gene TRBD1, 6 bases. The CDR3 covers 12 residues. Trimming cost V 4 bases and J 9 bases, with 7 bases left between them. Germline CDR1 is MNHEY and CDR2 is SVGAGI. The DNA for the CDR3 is TGTGCCAGCAGTTGGACAGCTTCACCCCTCCACTTT. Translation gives CASSWTASPLHF.

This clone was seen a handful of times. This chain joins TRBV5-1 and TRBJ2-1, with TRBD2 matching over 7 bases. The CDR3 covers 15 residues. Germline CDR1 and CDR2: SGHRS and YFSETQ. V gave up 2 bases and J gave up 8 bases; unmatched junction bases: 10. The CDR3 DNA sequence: TGCGCCAGCAGCTTAGGCGGGAGCCGAACGGATGAGCAGTTCTTC. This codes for CASSLGGSRTDEQFF.

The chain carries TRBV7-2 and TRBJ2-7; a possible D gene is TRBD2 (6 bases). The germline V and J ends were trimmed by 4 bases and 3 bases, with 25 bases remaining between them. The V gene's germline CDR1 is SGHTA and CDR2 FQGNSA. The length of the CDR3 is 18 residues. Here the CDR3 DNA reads TGTGCCAGCAGCTCACCTCGGGGCCCAGCGGGTGGCCGCTACGAGCAGTACTTC. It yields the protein CASSSPRGPAGGRYEQYF. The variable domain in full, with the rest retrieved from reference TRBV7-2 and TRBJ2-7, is GAGVSQSPSNKVTEKGKDVELRCDPISGHTALYWYRQSLGQGLEFLIYFQGNSAPDKSGLPSDRFSAERTGGSVSTLTIQRTQQEDSAVYLCASSSPRGPAGGRYEQYFGPGTRLTVT.

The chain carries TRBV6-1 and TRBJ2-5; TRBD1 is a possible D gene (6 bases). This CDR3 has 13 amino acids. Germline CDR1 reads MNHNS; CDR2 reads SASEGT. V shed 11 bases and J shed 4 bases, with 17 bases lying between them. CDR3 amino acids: CAAFTTGGETQYF. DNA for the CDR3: TGTGCCGCTTTCACGACAGGAGGAGAGACCCAGTACTTC.

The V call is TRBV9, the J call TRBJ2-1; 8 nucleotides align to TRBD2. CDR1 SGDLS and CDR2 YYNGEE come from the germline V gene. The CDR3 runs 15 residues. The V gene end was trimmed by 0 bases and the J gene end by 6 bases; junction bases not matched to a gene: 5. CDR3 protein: CASSVDGGRINEQFF. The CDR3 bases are TGTGCCAGCAGCGTAGATGGCGGGAGGATCAATGAGCAGTTCTTC.

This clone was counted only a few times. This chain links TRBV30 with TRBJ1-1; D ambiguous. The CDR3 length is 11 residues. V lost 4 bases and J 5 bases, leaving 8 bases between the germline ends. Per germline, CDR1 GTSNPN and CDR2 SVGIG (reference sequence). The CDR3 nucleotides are TGTGCCTGGAATCTCAGGACTGAAGCTTTCTTT. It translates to CAWNLRTEAFF. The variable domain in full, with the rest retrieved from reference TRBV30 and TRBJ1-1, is SQTIHQWPATLVQPVGSPLSLECTVEGTSNPNLYWYRQAAGRGLQLLFYSVGIGQISSEVPQNLSASRPQDRQFILSSKKLLLSDSGFYLCAWNLRTEAFFGQGTRLTVV.

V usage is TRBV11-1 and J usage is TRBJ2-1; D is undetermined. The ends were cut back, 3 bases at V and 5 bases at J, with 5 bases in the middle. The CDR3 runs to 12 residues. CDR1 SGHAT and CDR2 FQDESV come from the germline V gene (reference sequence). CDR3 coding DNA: TGTGCCAGCAGCTTTACGGACAATGAGCAGTTCTTC. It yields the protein CASSFTDNEQFF.

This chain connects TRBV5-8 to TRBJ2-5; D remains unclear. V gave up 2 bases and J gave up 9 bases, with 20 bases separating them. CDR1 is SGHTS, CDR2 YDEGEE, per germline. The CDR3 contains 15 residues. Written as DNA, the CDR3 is TGTGCCAGCAGCTTAGCAGAAGACTCGTACGAGGCCCAGTACTTC. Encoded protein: CASSLAEDSYEAQYF.